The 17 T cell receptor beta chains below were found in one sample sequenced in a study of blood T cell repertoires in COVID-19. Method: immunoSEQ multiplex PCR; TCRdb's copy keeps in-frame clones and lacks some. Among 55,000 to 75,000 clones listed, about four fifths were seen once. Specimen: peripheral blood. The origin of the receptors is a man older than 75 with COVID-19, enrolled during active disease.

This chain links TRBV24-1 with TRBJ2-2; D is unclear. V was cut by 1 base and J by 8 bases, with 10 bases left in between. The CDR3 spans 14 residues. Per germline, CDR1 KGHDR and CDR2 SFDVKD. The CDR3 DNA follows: TGTGCCACCAGTGATTTTGACACCTCTGGGGAGCTGTTTTTT. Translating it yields CATSDFDTSGELFF.

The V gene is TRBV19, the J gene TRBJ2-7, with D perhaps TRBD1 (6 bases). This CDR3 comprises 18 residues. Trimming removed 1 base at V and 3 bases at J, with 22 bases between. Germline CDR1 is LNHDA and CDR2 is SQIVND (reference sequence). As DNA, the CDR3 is TGTGCCAGTAGTATAGGGCCGACAGGAGCAAGGTCCATCTACGAGCAGTACTTC. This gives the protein CASSIGPTGARSIYEQYF. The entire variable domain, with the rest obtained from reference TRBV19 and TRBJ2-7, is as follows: DGGITQSPKYLFRKEGQNVTLSCEQNLNHDAMYWYRQDPGQGLRLIYYSQIVNDFQKGDIAEGYSVSREKKESFPLTVTSAQKNPTAFYLCASSIGPTGARSIYEQYFGPGTRLTVT.

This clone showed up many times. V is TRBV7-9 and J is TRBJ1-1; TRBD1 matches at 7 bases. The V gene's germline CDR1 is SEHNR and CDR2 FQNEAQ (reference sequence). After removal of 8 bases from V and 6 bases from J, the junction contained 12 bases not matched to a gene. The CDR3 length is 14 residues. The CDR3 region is CASPSVEGGPEAFF. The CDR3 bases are TGTGCCAGCCCCTCCGTAGAAGGGGGCCCTGAAGCTTTCTTT. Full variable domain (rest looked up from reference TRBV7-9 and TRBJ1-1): DTGVSQNPRHKITKRGQNVTFRCDPISEHNRLYWYRQTLGQGPEFLTYFQNEAQLEKSRLLSDRFSAERPKGSFSTLEIQRTEQGDSAMYLCASPSVEGGPEAFFGQGTRLTVV.

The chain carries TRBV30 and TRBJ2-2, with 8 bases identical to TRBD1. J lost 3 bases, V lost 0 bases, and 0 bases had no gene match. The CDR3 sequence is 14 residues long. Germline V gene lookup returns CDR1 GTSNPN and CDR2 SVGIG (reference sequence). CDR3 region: CAWSVQGDTGELFF. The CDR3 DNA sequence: TGTGCCTGGAGTGTACAGGGGGACACCGGGGAGCTGTTTTTT.

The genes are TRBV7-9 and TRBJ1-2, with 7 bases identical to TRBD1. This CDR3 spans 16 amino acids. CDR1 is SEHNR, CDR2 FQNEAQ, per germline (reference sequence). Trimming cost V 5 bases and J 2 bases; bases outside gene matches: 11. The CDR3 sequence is CASSESEGAFNYGYTF. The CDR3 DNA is TGTGCCAGCAGCGAATCTGAGGGGGCCTTCAACTATGGCTACACCTTC.

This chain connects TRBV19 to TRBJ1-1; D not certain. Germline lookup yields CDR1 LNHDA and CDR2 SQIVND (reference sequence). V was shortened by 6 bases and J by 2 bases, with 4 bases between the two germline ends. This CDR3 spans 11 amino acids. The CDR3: CASSLNTEAFF. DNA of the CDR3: TGTGCCAGTAGCCTAAACACTGAAGCTTTCTTT. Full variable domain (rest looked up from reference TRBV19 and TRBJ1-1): DGGITQSPKYLFRKEGQNVTLSCEQNLNHDAMYWYRQDPGQGLRLIYYSQIVNDFQKGDIAEGYSVSREKKESFPLTVTSAQKNPTAFYLCASSLNTEAFFGQGTRLTVV.

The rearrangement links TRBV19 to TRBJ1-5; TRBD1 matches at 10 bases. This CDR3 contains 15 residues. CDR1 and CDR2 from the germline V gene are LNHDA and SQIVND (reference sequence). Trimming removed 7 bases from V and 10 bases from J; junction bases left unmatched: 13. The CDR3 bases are TGTGCCAGTATGGGGGGACAGGGGACACCGATCCCCCAGCATTTT. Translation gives CASMGGQGTPIPQHF.

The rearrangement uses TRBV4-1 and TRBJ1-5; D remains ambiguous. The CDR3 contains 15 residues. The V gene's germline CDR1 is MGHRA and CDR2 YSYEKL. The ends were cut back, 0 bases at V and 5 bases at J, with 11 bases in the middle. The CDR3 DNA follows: TGCGCCAGCAGCCAAGATCCAACAGTGGATCAGCCCCAGCATTTT. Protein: CASSQDPTVDQPQHF.

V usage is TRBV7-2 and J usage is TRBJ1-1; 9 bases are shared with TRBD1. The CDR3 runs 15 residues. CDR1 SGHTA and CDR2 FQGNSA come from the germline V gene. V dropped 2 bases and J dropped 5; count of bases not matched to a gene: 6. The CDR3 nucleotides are TGTGCCAGCAGCTTATGGGACAGGGAGGCGACTGAAGCTTTCTTT. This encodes CASSLWDREATEAFF.

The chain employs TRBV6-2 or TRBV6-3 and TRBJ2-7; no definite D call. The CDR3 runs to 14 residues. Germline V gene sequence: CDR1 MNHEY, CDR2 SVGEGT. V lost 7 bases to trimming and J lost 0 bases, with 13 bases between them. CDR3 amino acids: CASTPRLNSYEQYF. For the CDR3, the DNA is TGTGCCAGCACCCCCCGCCTAAACTCCTACGAGCAGTACTTC.

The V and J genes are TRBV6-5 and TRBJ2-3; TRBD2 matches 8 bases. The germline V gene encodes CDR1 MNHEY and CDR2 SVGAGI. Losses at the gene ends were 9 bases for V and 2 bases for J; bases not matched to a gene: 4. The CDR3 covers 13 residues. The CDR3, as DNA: TGTGCCAGTCAGCGGGGGTCCACAGATACGCAGTATTTT. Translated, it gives CASQRGSTDTQYF.

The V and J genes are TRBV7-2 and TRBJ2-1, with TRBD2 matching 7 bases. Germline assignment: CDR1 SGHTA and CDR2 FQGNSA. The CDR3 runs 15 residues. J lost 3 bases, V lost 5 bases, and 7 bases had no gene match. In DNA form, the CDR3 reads TGTGCCAGCAGCCTAGGGAGCGGGGTCTACAATGAGCAGTTCTTC. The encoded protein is CASSLGSGVYNEQFF.

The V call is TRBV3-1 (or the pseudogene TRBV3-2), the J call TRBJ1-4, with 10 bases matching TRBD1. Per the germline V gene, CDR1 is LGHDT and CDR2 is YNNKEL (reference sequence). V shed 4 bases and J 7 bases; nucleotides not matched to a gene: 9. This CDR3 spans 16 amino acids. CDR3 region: CASSLTRGQGFEKLFF. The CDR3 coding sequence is TGTGCCAGCAGCCTTACTAGGGGACAGGGGTTTGAAAAACTGTTTTTT.

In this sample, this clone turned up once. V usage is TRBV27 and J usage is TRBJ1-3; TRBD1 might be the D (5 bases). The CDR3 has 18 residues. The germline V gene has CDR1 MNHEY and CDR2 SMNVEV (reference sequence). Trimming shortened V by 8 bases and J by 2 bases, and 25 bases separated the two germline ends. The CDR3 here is CASGRTEPGVFAGNTIYF. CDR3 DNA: TGTGCCAGCGGACGGACGGAGCCGGGGGTGTTTGCTGGAAACACCATATATTTT.

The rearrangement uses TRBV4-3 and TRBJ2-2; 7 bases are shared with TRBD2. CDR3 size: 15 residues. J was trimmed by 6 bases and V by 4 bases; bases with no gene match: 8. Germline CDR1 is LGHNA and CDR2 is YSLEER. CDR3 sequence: CASSRTSGDSGELFF. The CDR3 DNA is TGCGCCAGCAGCCGTACCAGCGGGGATTCCGGGGAGCTGTTTTTT.

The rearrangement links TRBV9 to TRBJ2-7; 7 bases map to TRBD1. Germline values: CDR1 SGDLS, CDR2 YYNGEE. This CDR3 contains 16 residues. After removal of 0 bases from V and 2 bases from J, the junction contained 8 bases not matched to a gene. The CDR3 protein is CASSVDPGTAAYEQYF. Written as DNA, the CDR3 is TGTGCCAGCAGCGTAGACCCTGGGACAGCAGCCTACGAGCAGTACTTC.

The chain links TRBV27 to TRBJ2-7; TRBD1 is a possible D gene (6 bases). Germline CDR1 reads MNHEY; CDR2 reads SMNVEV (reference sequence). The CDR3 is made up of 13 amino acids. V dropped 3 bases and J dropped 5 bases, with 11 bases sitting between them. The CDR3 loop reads CASSFGRGDEQYF. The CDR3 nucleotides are TGTGCCAGCAGTTTCGGCAGGGGAGACGAGCAGTACTTC.